The clone carrying this TCR beta chain appeared a few times. In the PCR, 60 Vbeta and 13 Jbeta primers were used. Assay used: immunoSEQ multiplex PCR; TCRdb lists only in-frame clones, some missing. Of about 100,000 clones listed, about 72% were seen once; the top ten hold roughly 19%. The record originates from a study of cytomegalovirus exposure and HLA in healthy donors. The V segment lost 5 bases and the J segment 4 bases; nucleotides outside the gene matches: 8. Germline loops: CDR1 SGHVS, CDR2 FNYEAQ. The CDR3 runs to 15 residues. Material: PBMCs. The chain employs TRBV7-6 and TRBJ2-7, with TRBD1 matching 10 bases. This TCR was recovered from a woman aged 60-75 years in good health and CMV-seropositive. The CDR3 DNA follows: TGTGCCAGCAGCCTAGAAGGGACAGGGGTTTACGAGCAGTACTTC. Translating gives CASSLEGTGVYEQYF.